These 25 T cell receptor beta chains share one sample of origin, sequenced in a study of T cell responses to AZD1222 COVID-19 vaccine. The table came from immunoSEQ multiplex PCR; TCRdb's copy has only in-frame clones and leaves some out. The sample shows 130,000 or so clones, over 85% of them seen only once. The starting material was peripheral blood, obtained on day 0 of AZD1222 vaccination. These receptors came from an adult in good health.

This CDR3 is CASRDRLNQPQHF. For the CDR3, the DNA is TGTGCCAGCAGGGACAGACTCAATCAGCCCCAGCATTTT. The chain couples TRBV27 to TRBJ1-5; D perhaps matches TRBD1 (6 bases). This CDR3 is built from 13 residues. V dropped 6 bases and J dropped 3 bases, with 9 bases sitting between them. CDR1 and CDR2 (germline): MNHEY, SMNVEV (reference sequence).

This sequence joins TRBV6-5 and TRBJ2-1; D is possibly TRBD2 (6 bases). The CDR3 loop spans 15 amino acids. V was cut by 2 bases and J by 0 bases, with 8 bases left in between. Per germline, CDR1 MNHEY and CDR2 SVGAGI. CDR3 sequence: CASSYPGDSYNEQFF. In DNA, the CDR3 is TGTGCCAGCAGTTACCCGGGGGACTCCTACAATGAGCAGTTCTTC.

This clone was found once. This rearrangement joins TRBV6-5 to TRBJ2-5, with D perhaps assigned TRBD1 or TRBD2 (5 bases each). Germline values: CDR1 MNHEY, CDR2 SVGAGI. Trimming took 0 bases from V and 6 from J, leaving 17 bases between them. CDR3 length: 16 residues. The CDR3 DNA sequence: TGTGCCAGCAGTTACTCGACCGGGGACGGCGTGAAGACCCAGTACTTC. It translates to CASSYSTGDGVKTQYF.

The chain links TRBV5-6 to TRBJ2-5; 10 nucleotides match TRBD1. V shed 0 bases and J 6 bases; nucleotides not matched to a gene: 5. Looked up from germline, CDR1 is SGHDT and CDR2 is YYEEEE. This CDR3 is built from 15 residues. The CDR3 bases are TGTGCCAGCAGCTTGGGGACAGGGGGTTCAAAGACCCAGTACTTC. Its translation is CASSLGTGGSKTQYF.

The chain combines TRBV19 with TRBJ1-2, with TRBD1 as a possible D gene (6 bases). The CDR3 spans 13 residues. Per germline, CDR1 LNHDA and CDR2 SQIVND (reference sequence). V lost 5 bases and J 8 bases, leaving 15 bases between the germline ends. The CDR3 DNA is TGTGCCAGTAGTCCTACGGGGGCTCAGGGCTACACCTTC. Protein sequence: CASSPTGAQGYTF. The variable domain in full, completed from reference TRBV19 and TRBJ1-2, reads DGGITQSPKYLFRKEGQNVTLSCEQNLNHDAMYWYRQDPGQGLRLIYYSQIVNDFQKGDIAEGYSVSREKKESFPLTVTSAQKNPTAFYLCASSPTGAQGYTFGSGTRLTVV.

The chain carries TRBV19 and TRBJ1-1; D unresolved. V was trimmed by 0 bases and J by 1 base, leaving 9 bases between them. Germline CDR1 is LNHDA and CDR2 is SQIVND (reference sequence). This CDR3 spans 15 amino acids. The CDR3 sequence is CASSIESLGNTEAFF. As DNA, the CDR3 is TGTGCCAGTAGTATAGAGAGCTTGGGGAACACTGAAGCTTTCTTT. The whole variable domain, filled in from reference TRBV19 and TRBJ1-1, reads DGGITQSPKYLFRKEGQNVTLSCEQNLNHDAMYWYRQDPGQGLRLIYYSQIVNDFQKGDIAEGYSVSREKKESFPLTVTSAQKNPTAFYLCASSIESLGNTEAFFGQGTRLTVV.

The J gene is TRBJ1-1, the V gene TRBV10-2; 7 bases align to TRBD1. Unmatched junction bases numbered 4, after V lost 8 bases and J lost 1 base. CDR3 length: 13 residues. Per the germline V gene, CDR1 is WSHSY and CDR2 is SAAADI. The CDR3 nucleotides are TGCGCCAGCGCCGGGACAGAGAACACTGAAGCTTTCTTT. Protein: CASAGTENTEAFF.

This chain connects TRBV18 to TRBJ2-7, with 7 bases fitting TRBD1. The CDR3 sequence is 14 residues long. V dropped 6 bases and J dropped 4; count of bases not matched to a gene: 9. Germline assignment: CDR1 KGHSH and CDR2 LQKENI. CDR3 sequence (DNA): TGTGCCAGCTCGCCCGGGACAGAGTGGTACGAGCAGTACTTC. Translated: CASSPGTEWYEQYF.

This chain uses TRBV5-1 with TRBJ1-5, with a tentative D call TRBD1 (5 bases). In germline, CDR1 is SGHRS, CDR2 YFSETQ. The germline V and J ends were trimmed by 3 bases and 8 bases, with 15 bases remaining between them. This CDR3 comprises 14 residues. This CDR3 reads CASSSRPGGKPQHF. In nucleotides, the CDR3 is TGCGCCAGCAGCTCCCGACCTGGGGGGAAGCCCCAGCATTTT.

V is TRBV19 and J is TRBJ2-7, with 10 bases lining up with TRBD1. This CDR3 spans 13 amino acids. V lost 4 bases, J lost 13 bases, and 10 bases stayed unmatched. The germline CDR1 and CDR2 sequences are LNHDA and SQIVND (reference sequence). CDR3 coding DNA: TGTGCCAGTAGTACCGGGACAGGGGTTGGGGAATACTTC. It translates to CASSTGTGVGEYF.

The chain combines TRBV3-1 (or the pseudogene TRBV3-2) with TRBJ2-2, with a possible D match to TRBD1 (5 bases). From germline, CDR1 is LGHDT and CDR2 YNNKEL (reference sequence). V lost 1 base to trimming and J lost 1 base, with 16 bases between them. This CDR3 comprises 18 residues. CDR3 DNA: TGTGCCAGCAGCCAAGTTGGGGCGCCGACTTGGAACACCGGGGAGCTGTTTTTT. The encoded protein is CASSQVGAPTWNTGELFF.

This chain links TRBV4-1 with TRBJ2-5, with TRBD2 identical over 12 bases. The CDR3 sequence is 15 residues long. From germline, CDR1 is MGHRA and CDR2 YSYEKL. V gave up 3 bases and J gave up 5 bases; unmatched junction bases: 4. CDR3 loop: CASSQTSGSRETQYF. CDR3 DNA: TGCGCCAGCAGCCAGACTAGCGGGAGTAGGGAGACCCAGTACTTC.

The J gene is TRBJ1-2, the V gene TRBV28; no clear D gene. This CDR3 contains 11 residues. Germline CDR1 is MDHEN and CDR2 is SYDVKM. The germline V and J ends were trimmed by 6 bases and 8 bases, with 10 bases remaining between them. The CDR3 DNA sequence: TGTGCCAGCAGCCTGTCGGGCGGCTACACCTTC. It translates to CASSLSGGYTF.

This clone has a single count. The chain couples TRBV6-6 to TRBJ1-5; 9 nucleotides line up with TRBD1. This CDR3 comprises 17 residues. CDR1 and CDR2 (germline): MNHNY, SVGAGI (reference sequence). The V segment lost 5 bases and the J segment 1 base; nucleotides outside the gene matches: 9. CDR3 DNA: TGTGCCAGCAGTCGGTCCGGGACAGGGAGGAGCAATCAGCCCCAGCATTTT. Protein sequence: CASSRSGTGRSNQPQHF.

The sample holds one count of this clone. The chain carries TRBV30 and TRBJ2-7; possible D gene TRBD1, 6 bases. V lost 0 bases and J 0 bases, leaving 9 bases between the germline ends. From germline, CDR1 is GTSNPN and CDR2 SVGIG (reference sequence). CDR3 length: 14 amino acids. DNA of the CDR3: TGTGCCTGGAGTGTAGGGGGAAGCTCCTACGAGCAGTACTTC. Translated, it gives CAWSVGGSSYEQYF. Full variable domain (outside the CDR3, taken from reference TRBV30 and TRBJ2-7): SQTIHQWPATLVQPVGSPLSLECTVEGTSNPNLYWYRQAAGRGLQLLFYSVGIGQISSEVPQNLSASRPQDRQFILSSKKLLLSDSGFYLCAWSVGGSSYEQYFGPGTRLTVT.

The V gene is TRBV9, the J gene TRBJ1-6; 10 positions match TRBD1. This CDR3 region has 14 residues. The germline gives CDR1 SGDLS, CDR2 YYNGEE. V gave up 2 bases and J gave up 9 bases; unmatched junction bases: 2. The CDR3 spells CASSVGQGVSPLHF. The CDR3 coding sequence is TGTGCCAGCAGCGTTGGACAGGGGGTTTCACCCCTCCACTTT.

The chain is built from TRBV9 and TRBJ1-5, with unresolved D. This CDR3 contains 14 residues. The V gene's germline CDR1 is SGDLS and CDR2 YYNGEE. V was trimmed by 4 bases and J by 0 bases, leaving 8 bases between them. The CDR3 sequence: CASSPAYSNQPQHF. The CDR3 DNA is TGTGCCAGCAGCCCAGCTTATAGCAATCAGCCCCAGCATTTT.

This chain joins TRBV4-2 and TRBJ2-1; 14 bases are shared with TRBD2. The germline V gene has CDR1 LGHNA and CDR2 YNFKEQ. The CDR3 sequence is 19 residues long. Trimming removed 4 bases from V and 6 bases from J; junction bases left unmatched: 14. Here the CDR3 DNA reads TGTGCCAGCAGCCTAACCGGGACTAGCGGGAGCAGCTCGGGCAATGAGCAGTTCTTC. Amino acid sequence: CASSLTGTSGSSSGNEQFF.

V usage is TRBV7-9 and J usage is TRBJ2-1; TRBD2 matches 9 bases. The junction had 19 bases not matched to a gene; V was cut back by 4 bases and J by 9 bases. Germline V gives CDR1 SEHNR, CDR2 FQNEAQ (reference sequence). The CDR3 sequence is 18 residues long. The DNA for the CDR3 is TGTGCCAGCAGCTCACCGAGACAGGCGGCGGGAGGGCCCATTGAGCAGTTCTTC. This encodes CASSSPRQAAGGPIEQFF.

CDR3 sequence (DNA): TGTGCCAGCAGCTCCCGGGGGACTGAAGCTTTCTTT. Translating it yields CASSSRGTEAFF. This chain links TRBV7-9 with TRBJ1-1, with TRBD1 as a possible D gene (5 bases). The germline V gene has CDR1 SEHNR and CDR2 FQNEAQ (reference sequence). This CDR3 spans 12 amino acids. Trimming stripped 4 bases from V and 5 bases from J, with 8 bases between.

The V and J genes are TRBV10-3 and TRBJ1-5; D not resolved. Germline V gives CDR1 ENHRY, CDR2 SYGVKD. The CDR3 covers 12 residues. Trimming took off 6 bases at V and 3 bases at J, with 6 bases between the two ends. The CDR3 bases are TGTGCCATCAGCGGGGACAATCAGCCCCAGCATTTT. As protein: CAISGDNQPQHF.

The chain carries TRBV2 and TRBJ1-1, with TRBD1 identical over 9 bases. The junction had 1 base not matched to a gene; V was cut back by 7 bases and J by 1 base. This CDR3 contains 13 residues. Germline CDR1 reads SNHLY; CDR2 reads FYNNEI. The DNA of the CDR3 is TGTGCCAGCAAGGGACAGGGGAACACTGAAGCTTTCTTT. Protein sequence: CASKGQGNTEAFF.

V gene TRBV12-5 combines with J gene TRBJ1-1; 8 bases line up with TRBD1. The germline gives CDR1 LGHNT, CDR2 FRNRAP. V dropped 5 bases and J dropped 4; count of bases not matched to a gene: 0. There are 12 residues in the CDR3. The CDR3 DNA reads as TGTGCTAGTGGTACAGGGGGCACTGAAGCTTTCTTT. Translated: CASGTGGTEAFF.

This clone appeared a single time. The V gene is TRBV28, the J gene TRBJ2-2; D ambiguous. The V and J ends lost 8 bases and 3 bases respectively, with 10 bases between them. CDR3 size: 13 residues. Per the germline V gene, CDR1 is MDHEN and CDR2 is SYDVKM. CDR3 coding DNA: TGTGCCAGCCGAGTGTGGGACACCGGGGAGCTGTTTTTT. Its translation: CASRVWDTGELFF.

The rearrangement links TRBV18 to TRBJ2-6; no clear D. The germline V and J ends were trimmed by 2 bases and 0 bases, with 14 bases remaining between them. The germline gives CDR1 KGHSH, CDR2 LQKENI. The CDR3 covers 18 residues. CDR3 bases: TGTGCCAGCTCACCAGACACCGTCCCCCTCTCTGGGGCCAACGTCCTGACTTTC. Protein: CASSPDTVPLSGANVLTF.